What follows are 12 T cell receptor beta chains derived from one specimen sequenced in a study of shared clonotypes between healthy human individuals. Generated by immunoSEQ multiplex PCR, the TCRdb table keeps only in-frame clones and is missing some. The sample includes 400,000 to 500,000 clones, 70% to 80% of them seen just once. The source material was PBMCs. These receptors were collected from a woman in her 40s in good health. Some clones in this sample may be carry-over from other donors' samples.

The V call is TRBV6-5, the J call TRBJ2-1; 12 nucleotides align to TRBD2. Germline CDR1 and CDR2: MNHEY and SVGAGI. The length of the CDR3 is 14 residues. J was trimmed by 7 bases and V by 5 bases; bases with no gene match: 3. The CDR3, as DNA: TGTGCCAGCAGTCGACTAGCGGGAGCTAATGAGCAGTTCTTC. Translation: CASSRLAGANEQFF.

The rearrangement joins TRBV7-3 to TRBJ2-3; no clear D gene. Germline-derived CDR1 and CDR2 are SGHTA and FQGTGA. The V end lost 5 bases, the J end lost 5 bases, and 8 bases lay between the germline ends. The CDR3 consists of 12 residues. For the CDR3, the DNA is TGTGCCAGCAGCCTCTACGGAGATACGCAGTATTTT. Translation: CASSLYGDTQYF.

This sequence joins TRBV5-6 and TRBJ1-5, with D unresolved. CDR3 length: 12 residues. Germline CDR1 SGHDT, CDR2 YYEEEE. Deletions cut 6 bases from V and 3 bases from J, with 7 bases between. The CDR3 loop reads CASNIDNQPQHF. CDR3 bases: TGTGCCAGCAACATCGACAATCAGCCCCAGCATTTT.

The chain has TRBV2 and TRBJ1-1; D is possibly TRBD1 (5 bases). The CDR3 contains 13 residues. CDR1 and CDR2 from the germline V gene are SNHLY and FYNNEI. The germline V and J ends were trimmed by 4 bases and 4 bases, with 10 bases remaining between them. The CDR3 DNA sequence: TGTGCCAGCAGTGTGGAGGGGCTCACTGAAGCTTTCTTT. This translates into CASSVEGLTEAFF.

The chain couples TRBV7-3 to TRBJ1-2; 8 positions match TRBD1. The CDR3 is made up of 14 amino acids. Looked up from germline, CDR1 is SGHTA and CDR2 is FQGTGA. The V and J ends lost 5 bases and 4 bases, in that order; junction bases with no gene match: 6. CDR3 nucleotide sequence: TGTGCCAGCAGCCCGGGGACAGGCAGCTATGGCTACACCTTC. This gives the protein CASSPGTGSYGYTF.

To note about this clone: The same CDR3 also results from other DNA sequences found in this sample. This rearrangement joins TRBV5-1 to TRBJ2-7; 9 bases fit TRBD1. This CDR3 has 14 amino acids. The germline gives CDR1 SGHRS, CDR2 YFSETQ. V lost 1 base, J lost 3 bases, and 2 bases stayed unmatched. The CDR3 bases are TGCGCCAGCAGCTTGCGGGGACAGGGCTACGAGCAGTACTTC. It specifies CASSLRGQGYEQYF.

The gene calls are TRBV6-1 and TRBJ1-4; D remains unclear. Germline CDR1 MNHNS, CDR2 SASEGT. V lost 6 bases to trimming and J lost 3 bases, with 14 bases between them. The CDR3 runs to 15 residues. In DNA, the CDR3 is TGTGCCAGCAGAAACTCAGGCATGGCTAATGAAAAACTGTTTTTT. Its translation: CASRNSGMANEKLFF.

This clone was detected a few times. The V gene is TRBV28, the J gene TRBJ2-3; D might be TRBD1 or TRBD2, each matching 5 bases. The length of the CDR3 is 15 residues. V was cut by 6 bases and J by 3 bases, with 16 bases left in between. Germline CDR1 and CDR2: MDHEN and SYDVKM. The CDR3 loop reads CASSLGVGKTDTQYF. The CDR3 DNA reads TGTGCCAGCAGCCTGGGGGTGGGAAAAACAGATACGCAGTATTTT.

This clone was observed many times. The gene calls are TRBV6-1 and TRBJ2-2, with TRBD2 matching 8 bases. J gave up 0 bases and V 7 bases, and 1 base lay outside the gene matches. Germline V gene sequence: CDR1 MNHNS, CDR2 SASEGT. This CDR3 comprises 14 residues. The CDR3 region has the DNA TGTGCCAGCATTAGCGGGACGAACACCGGGGAGCTGTTTTTT. Its translation is CASISGTNTGELFF.

This chain joins TRBV25-1 and TRBJ2-7, with D possibly matching TRBD2 (5 bases). Trimming shortened V by 11 bases and J by 4 bases, and 21 bases separated the two germline ends. This CDR3 spans 14 amino acids. Germline CDR1 and CDR2: MGHDK and SYGVNS. CDR3 sequence (DNA): TGTGCCCCTTCAAGCGGAAAGTCCTCTTACGAGCAGTACTTC. Translation gives CAPSSGKSSYEQYF.

This clone has a count of ten or more. The gene calls are TRBV4-2 and TRBJ2-2, with a possible D match to TRBD1 (6 bases). V was clipped by 0 bases and J by 4 bases, with 9 bases between them. From germline, CDR1 is LGHNA and CDR2 YNFKEQ. The CDR3 runs to 15 residues. CDR3 loop: CASSQEEGGTGELFF. CDR3 bases: TGTGCCAGCAGCCAAGAAGAAGGGGGCACCGGGGAGCTGTTTTTT.

The CDR3 protein is CASGAGVGNTIYF. In DNA, the CDR3 is TGTGCCAGCGGGGCAGGGGTAGGAAACACCATATATTTT. This chain uses TRBV6-5 with TRBJ1-3; maybe TRBD1 (6 bases). The CDR3 runs 13 residues. V lost 8 bases to trimming and J lost 4 bases, with 12 bases between them. Looked up from germline, CDR1 is MNHEY and CDR2 is SVGAGI.